The following is a T cell receptor beta chain sequence with its context. Antigen specificity is unknown. One to two pinch biopsies were taken from the rectum during colonoscopy. This record belongs to a study of pediatric ulcerative colitis. Using immunoSEQ multiplex PCR, the repertoire was profiled, and TCRdb retains in-frame clones only, with some absent. This sample has some 43,000 clones, with around 81% found just once. The study's findings and limits: Compared with controls, ulcerative colitis showed greater blood-rectum clone sharing.

The V end was cut by 0 bases, the J end by 2 bases, with 2 bases between. CDR3 length: 12 residues. Germline CDR1 reads SGHVS; CDR2 reads FNYEAQ. The sequencing input was gut tissue. The chain recombines TRBV7-6 with TRBJ2-7, with D hard to call. This receptor was identified in a girl aged 10-17 years with moderate ulcerative colitis. The CDR3, as DNA: TGTGCCAGCAGCTTAGCCCCCTACGAGCAGTACTTC. Its translation: CASSLAPYEQYF.